The sample holds many counts of the clone carrying this T cell receptor (beta chain). Unique molecular identifiers were incorporated into the prepared TCRbeta library. TCRdb re-called the PCR reads through MiXCR, storing one row per CDR3 protein. Here the sample spans 100,000 to 120,000 distinct CDR3 sequences, approximately 10% being singletons. The CDR3 consists of 14 residues. The V end lost 7 bases, the J end lost 2 bases, and 12 bases lay between the germline ends. Germline loops: CDR1 SGHRS, CDR2 YFSETQ. The data originate from a study of T-cell reconstitution after alpha-beta-depleted transplantation in children.

The sequence came from a human donor who donated a stem cell graft to a child with acute lymphoblastic leukemia. The rearrangement uses TRBV5-1 and TRBJ2-2; D may correspond to TRBD1 or TRBD2 (5 bases each). This sample comprised PBMCs from the stem cell graft donor, obtained from the stem cell graft. Here the CDR3 reads CASRWDPNTGELFF. The CDR3 nucleotides read TGCGCCAGCCGCTGGGACCCTAACACCGGGGAGCTGTTTTTT.